This TCR beta chain was recovered during a study of T cells in localized non-small cell lung cancer. This clone was observed a handful of times. Its target is unknown. Notes on the study in general: Elevated blood T cell density was associated with longer overall survival. A single tumor region was sequenced, leaving heterogeneity possible.

Repertoires were generated with immunoSEQ multiplex PCR, while TCRdb's copy carries only in-frame clones and drops some. The repertoire holds thousands of clones, with about 35% as singletons. Germline lookup yields CDR1 SGHNT and CDR2 YENEEA. There are 16 residues in the CDR3. V shed 5 bases and J 8 bases; nucleotides not matched to a gene: 13. This receptor was taken from a man aged 40 to 75 with stage II squamous cell lung carcinoma. The sample here was lung tumor tissue, taken before any cancer treatment. This rearrangement joins TRBV11-3 to TRBJ1-4; TRBD1 matches 8 bases. The CDR3 region is CASSQKSGTGHEKLFF. The CDR3 DNA sequence: TGTGCCAGCAGCCAGAAATCCGGGACAGGTCACGAAAAACTGTTTTTT. Filled out from reference TRBV11-3 and TRBJ1-4, the complete variable domain reads EAGVVQSPRYKIIEKKQPVAFWCNPISGHNTLYWYLQNLGQGPELLIRYENEEAVDDSQLPKDRFSAERLKGVDSTLKIQPAELGDSAVYLCASSQKSGTGHEKLFFGSGTQLSVL.